This paragraph reports one T cell receptor beta chain. These data originate in a study of blood T cell repertoires in COVID-19. CDR1 SGHRS and CDR2 YFSETQ come from the germline V gene. V was pared by 5 bases and J by 9 bases, with 6 bases of the junction left unmatched. The CDR3 consists of 12 residues. The repertoire was sequenced with immunoSEQ multiplex PCR; TCRdb's copy has only in-frame clones and lacks some. The data contain about 250,000 clones, 80% to 90% of them singletons. J is TRBJ1-1 and V is TRBV5-1; TRBD1 agrees at 8 bases. The specimen was PBMCs or T cells enriched from blood (not recorded which). The receptor was isolated from a woman under 30 who had recovered from COVID-19. CDR3 residues: CASRDDRGQAFF. DNA for the CDR3: TGCGCCAGCAGGGATGACAGGGGTCAAGCTTTCTTT.